This T cell receptor beta chain was observed in a study of shared clonotypes between healthy human individuals. This CDR3 has 13 residues. Between the trimmed V and J ends, which lost 1 base and 10 bases, there was a span of 11 bases. Germline CDR1 and CDR2: SEHNR and FQNEAQ (reference sequence). Details on this clone: Its antigen is unknown.

Assay: immunoSEQ multiplex PCR; the TCRdb copy retains only in-frame clones and omits some. The sample has around 1.6 million clones, approximately 98% seen once. Study-wide results and caveats: Blood alone was sampled, and tissue repertoires likely differ.

This chain links TRBV7-9 with TRBJ2-4; D is ambiguous. The sequencing sample was made of naive CD4+ T cells sorted from blood. Subset denoted: CD45RA+ positively selected. The TCR sequence derives from a man younger than 40 in good health. In DNA form, the CDR3 reads TGTGCCAGCAGCTTAGGGGGTGACCAGATTCAGTACTTC. It specifies CASSLGGDQIQYF.